The source of this T cell receptor (beta chain) is a study of blood T cell repertoires in COVID-19. Overall study: The study drew acute and convalescent COVID-19 samples from the United States, Italy and Spain. PBMCs, B-cell-depleted T cells, or T cells provided the cDNA or gDNA that made up the material.

The junction had 7 bases not matched to a gene; V was cut back by 7 bases and J by 7 bases. CDR1 and CDR2 (germline): MDHEN, SYDVKM. The CDR3 consists of 14 residues. The table came from immunoSEQ multiplex PCR; TCRdb's copy has only in-frame clones and leaves some out. Here the sample spans 55,000 to 70,000 clones, about 90% being singletons. Material for sequencing was peripheral blood. The sequence was obtained from a woman aged 55-70 years with COVID-19, enrolled during active disease. The chain links TRBV28 to TRBJ1-2; 12 bases line up with TRBD1. The CDR3, as DNA: TGTGCCAGCAAAGGGGACAGGGGGCGCGGTGGCTACACCTTC. It codes for CASKGDRGRGGYTF.